What follows are 23 T cell receptor beta chains derived from one specimen sequenced in a study of blood T cell repertoires in COVID-19. The repertoire was sequenced with immunoSEQ multiplex PCR; TCRdb's copy has only in-frame clones and lacks some. This sample has roughly 100,000 clones, with about 80% found just once. The sample taken for sequencing was peripheral blood. Receptor source: a man in his 70s with acute or convalescent COVID-19.

The chain has TRBV3-1 (or the pseudogene TRBV3-2) and TRBJ1-6, with 11 nucleotides matching TRBD1. CDR3 length equals 14 residues. Germline V gene lookup returns CDR1 LGHDT and CDR2 YNNKEL (reference sequence). With V trimmed by 8 bases and J by 8 bases, 5 bases remained unmatched. In DNA form, the CDR3 reads TGTGCCAGCGGGCAGGGACAGGGGGATTCACCCCTCCACTTT. Its protein is CASGQGQGDSPLHF.

This clone was recorded once. The V and J genes are TRBV2 and TRBJ1-5, with D maybe TRBD1 (5 bases). Between the trimmed V and J ends, which lost 0 bases and 7 bases, there was a span of 10 bases. There are 14 residues in the CDR3. The germline gives CDR1 SNHLY, CDR2 FYNNEI. DNA of the CDR3: TGTGCCAGCAGTGAAGCGCAGGGTAGACAGCCCCAGCATTTT. The encoded protein is CASSEAQGRQPQHF. The whole variable domain, filled in from reference TRBV2 and TRBJ1-5, reads EPEVTQTPSHQVTQMGQEVILRCVPISNHLYFYWYRQILGQKVEFLVSFYNNEISEKSEIFDDQFSVERPDGSNFTLKIRSTKLEDSAMYFCASSEAQGRQPQHFGDGTRLSIL.

The chain carries TRBV10-3 and TRBJ1-1; 8 bases are a match to TRBD1. CDR3 size: 13 residues. Germline CDR1 is ENHRY and CDR2 is SYGVKD. The junction had 8 bases not matched to a gene; V was cut back by 3 bases and J by 11 bases. The CDR3 here is CAISEGQGIGAFF. In DNA, the CDR3 is TGTGCCATCAGTGAAGGACAGGGTATCGGGGCTTTCTTT.

This clone was counted a few times. V is TRBV6-6 and J is TRBJ2-7, with 8 bases fitting TRBD1. The germline gives CDR1 MNHNY, CDR2 SVGAGI (reference sequence). The CDR3 spans 16 residues. The junction had 4 bases not matched to a gene; V was cut back by 0 bases and J by 0 bases. CDR3 residues: CASSYSPGGPSYEQYV. The CDR3, as DNA: TGTGCCAGCAGTTACTCGCCAGGGGGCCCCTCCTACGAGCAGTACGTC.

The chain joins TRBV5-1 to TRBJ1-1; no firm D call. The V and J ends lost 2 bases and 0 bases respectively, with 14 bases between them. The CDR3 consists of 16 residues. Germline-derived CDR1 and CDR2 are SGHRS and YFSETQ. CDR3 residues: CASSFDNMGVNTEAFF. The CDR3 DNA is TGCGCCAGCAGCTTTGATAACATGGGAGTGAACACTGAAGCTTTCTTT.

The chain links TRBV9 to TRBJ1-3, with unresolved D. CDR3 length: 17 residues. Trimming pared 4 bases from V and 2 bases from J, leaving 19 bases between. The germline CDR1 and CDR2 sequences are SGDLS and YYNGEE. The CDR3 loop is CASSPEGTPLPGNTIYF. For the CDR3, the DNA is TGTGCCAGCAGCCCCGAGGGAACCCCTCTCCCTGGAAACACCATATATTTT. The variable domain in full, completed from reference TRBV9 and TRBJ1-3, reads DSGVTQTPKHLITATGQRVTLRCSPRSGDLSVYWYQQSLDQGLQFLIQYYNGEERAKGNILERFSAQQFPDLHSELNLSSLELGDSALYFCASSPEGTPLPGNTIYFGEGSWLTVV.

V usage is TRBV29-1 and J usage is TRBJ2-3; 13 nucleotides match TRBD2. This CDR3 has 15 amino acids. J was trimmed by 7 bases and V by 6 bases; bases with no gene match: 10. Germline CDR1 and CDR2: SQVTM and ANQGSEA. The CDR3 nucleotides are TGCAGCGTCGACCAACTAGCGGGAGGGACAAATACGCAGTATTTT. Its protein is CSVDQLAGGTNTQYF.

The V gene is TRBV29-1, the J gene TRBJ1-1; 7 positions agree with TRBD1. The junction had 10 bases not matched to a gene; V was cut back by 5 bases and J by 4 bases. CDR1 SQVTM and CDR2 ANQGSEA come from the germline V gene. The CDR3 is 14 amino acids. CDR3 sequence: CSVTTGTDLTEAFF. As DNA, the CDR3 is TGCAGCGTTACTACCGGGACAGACCTCACTGAAGCTTTCTTT.

The rearrangement joins TRBV15 to TRBJ2-7; 8 positions agree with TRBD1. The CDR3 runs to 13 residues. CDR1 LNHNV and CDR2 YYDKDF come from the germline V gene (reference sequence). The ends lost 7 bases at V and 5 bases at J; junction bases unmatched: 7. CDR3 protein: CATTGQGVNEQYV. As DNA, the CDR3 is TGTGCCACCACCGGACAGGGTGTCAACGAGCAGTACGTC.

The chain carries TRBV2 and TRBJ2-5; maybe TRBD1 (6 bases). Deletions cut 0 bases from V and 4 bases from J, with 15 bases between. CDR1 and CDR2 from the germline V gene are SNHLY and FYNNEI. The CDR3 spans 16 residues. CDR3 region: CASSEAFGGGPETQYF. CDR3 DNA sequence: TGTGCCAGCAGTGAAGCGTTTGGTGGGGGCCCAGAGACCCAGTACTTC.

This clone is a singleton in its sample. The V and J genes are TRBV7-9 and TRBJ2-3, with 9 bases aligning to TRBD2. V was pared by 5 bases and J by 0 bases, with 3 bases of the junction left unmatched. The CDR3 is 15 amino acids. Germline V gene sequence: CDR1 SEHNR, CDR2 FQNEAQ (reference sequence). In nucleotides, the CDR3 is TGTGCCAGCAGCCCTAGCGGGGCTAGCACAGATACGCAGTATTTT. Its protein product is CASSPSGASTDTQYF.

The chain uses TRBV6-4 and TRBJ1-4; TRBD1 matches 10 bases. The CDR3 extends over 16 amino acids. V lost 4 bases and J lost 1; bases outside the gene matches: 3. CDR1 is MRHNA, CDR2 SNTAGT, per germline. This chain's CDR3 is CASSVGTGVTNEKLFF. The CDR3 region has the DNA TGTGCCAGCAGTGTTGGGACAGGGGTAACTAATGAAAAACTGTTTTTT.

In its sample, this clone was seen once. This chain uses TRBV28 with TRBJ2-7, with 9 positions matching TRBD2. The ends lost 7 bases at V and 4 bases at J; junction bases unmatched: 11. CDR3 length: 15 residues. Germline V lookup: CDR1 MDHEN, CDR2 SYDVKM. For the CDR3, the DNA is TGTGCCAGCACCAGAGGAGCGGGAGGTAGTTACGAGCAGTACTTC. Its translation is CASTRGAGGSYEQYF.

DNA of the CDR3: TGCGCCAGCAGCCAAGGCCAGGCGAACACCGGGGAGCTGTTTTTT. Protein: CASSQGQANTGELFF. The chain recombines TRBV4-1 with TRBJ2-2; D call uncertain. CDR1 is MGHRA and CDR2 is YSYEKL in the germline V gene. The V end was cut by 1 base, the J end by 0 bases, with 6 bases between. This CDR3 is built from 15 residues.

The genes are TRBV19 and TRBJ1-1, with 7 bases aligning to TRBD1. Losses at the gene ends were 3 bases for V and 7 bases for J; bases not matched to a gene: 8. The CDR3 loop spans 14 amino acids. Germline V gene data show CDR1 as LNHDA and CDR2 as SQIVND (reference sequence). The CDR3 DNA follows: TGTGCCAGTAGTATGTCCGGGACAGTAAATGAAGCTTTCTTT. Protein sequence: CASSMSGTVNEAFF.

The chain joins TRBV3-1 (or the pseudogene TRBV3-2) to TRBJ2-1; no definite D call. V shed 4 bases and J shed 10 bases, with 17 bases lying between them. The length of the CDR3 is 14 residues. CDR1 is LGHDT, CDR2 YNNKEL, per germline (reference sequence). CDR3 region: CASSPLSGGMEQFF. For the CDR3, the DNA is TGTGCCAGCAGCCCGTTGTCCGGCGGTATGGAGCAGTTCTTC.

This rearrangement joins TRBV6-5 to TRBJ1-5, with TRBD1 matching 8 bases. Germline V gene sequence: CDR1 MNHEY, CDR2 SVGAGI. With 6 bases clipped from V and 4 bases from J, the junction kept 5 bases outside the gene matches. This CDR3 spans 14 amino acids. The CDR3 coding sequence is TGTGCCAGCAGAGGGGACAGGTTTAATCAGCCCCAGCATTTT. It encodes CASRGDRFNQPQHF.

This chain links TRBV10-3 with TRBJ1-2; tentative D call: TRBD1 (6 bases). V lost 4 bases and J 5 bases, leaving 8 bases between the germline ends. Germline-derived CDR1 and CDR2 are ENHRY and SYGVKD. The CDR3 contains 12 residues. This chain's CDR3 is CAISGTDYGYTF. In DNA, the CDR3 is TGTGCCATCAGTGGGACAGATTATGGCTACACCTTC.

V gene TRBV7-9 combines with J gene TRBJ2-3, with TRBD2 as a possible D gene (6 bases). Trimming removed 6 bases at V and 6 bases at J, with 13 bases between. Germline CDR1 SEHNR, CDR2 FQNEAQ (reference sequence). This CDR3 region has 13 residues. Written as DNA, the CDR3 is TGTGCCAGCAGGCGGGACCCCGCGGATACGCAGTATTTT. It yields the protein CASRRDPADTQYF.

This clone was detected once. The chain has TRBV11-1 and TRBJ2-5, with D perhaps TRBD2 (5 bases). With 1 base removed from V and 3 bases from J, the gap between germline ends came to 6 bases. The CDR3 contains 13 residues. Per the germline V gene, CDR1 is SGHAT and CDR2 is FQDESV (reference sequence). The DNA for the CDR3 is TGTGCCAGCAGCTTAGGGGAGAAAGAGACCCAGTACTTC. Protein product: CASSLGEKETQYF.

This chain connects TRBV19 to TRBJ2-2, with D perhaps TRBD1 (6 bases). Germline V CDR1 and CDR2: LNHDA, SQIVND (reference sequence). V gave up 11 bases and J gave up 6 bases, with 16 bases separating them. The CDR3 spans 13 residues. CDR3 sequence (DNA): TGTGCCCTCCAAGCCCCAGGGGCCGGGGAGCTGTTTTTT. Residues: CALQAPGAGELFF.

V is TRBV7-2 and J is TRBJ2-5, with 11 nucleotides matching TRBD2. Germline V gene lookup returns CDR1 SGHTA and CDR2 FQGNSA. The CDR3 covers 15 residues. J lost 4 bases, V lost 5 bases, and 6 bases had no gene match. CDR3 residues: CASSPRLAGGETQYF. As DNA, the CDR3 is TGTGCCAGCAGCCCGCGGCTAGCGGGGGGAGAGACCCAGTACTTC.

CDR3 loop: CATSRDIEQFF. The CDR3 DNA reads as TGTGCCACCAGCAGAGATATTGAGCAGTTCTTC. The chain employs TRBV15 and TRBJ2-1; D unresolved. CDR1 and CDR2 (germline): LNHNV, YYDKDF (reference sequence). V was clipped by 0 bases and J by 9 bases, with 3 bases between them. This CDR3 has 11 residues.